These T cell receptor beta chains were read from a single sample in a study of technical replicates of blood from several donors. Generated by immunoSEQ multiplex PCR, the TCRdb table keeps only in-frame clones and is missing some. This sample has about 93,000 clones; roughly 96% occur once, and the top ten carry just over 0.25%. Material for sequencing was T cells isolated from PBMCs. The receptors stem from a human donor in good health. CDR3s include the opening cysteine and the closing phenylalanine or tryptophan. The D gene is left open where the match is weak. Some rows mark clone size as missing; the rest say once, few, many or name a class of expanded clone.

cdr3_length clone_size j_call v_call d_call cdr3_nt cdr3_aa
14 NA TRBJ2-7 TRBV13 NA TGTGCCAGCAGCCTGCGGGACGGCACCTACGAGCAGTACTTC CASSLRDGTYEQYF
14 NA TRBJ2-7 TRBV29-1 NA TGCAGCGCTAGGAAGGGACTCAACACCTACGAGCAGTACTTC CSARKGLNTYEQYF
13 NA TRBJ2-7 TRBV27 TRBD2 TGTGCCAGCAGTTTACTAGCGGGATACGAGCAGTACTTC CASSLLAGYEQYF
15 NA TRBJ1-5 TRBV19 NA TGTGCCAGTAGTATAGGGGGGGGGCTGGCGCAGCCCCAGCATTTT CASSIGGGLAQPQHF
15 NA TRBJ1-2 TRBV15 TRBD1 TGTGCCACCAGCCCTCAGGGGGCCAGGGGTTATGGCTACACCTTC CATSPQGARGYGYTF
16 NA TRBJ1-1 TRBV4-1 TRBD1 TGCGCCAGCAGCCACCGGCCCAGGGGGATGAACACTGAAGCTTTCTTT CASSHRPRGMNTEAFF
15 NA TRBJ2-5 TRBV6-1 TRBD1 TGTGCCAGCAGGGCTAGGACAGGGTGGCAGGAGACCCAGTACTTC CASRARTGWQETQYF
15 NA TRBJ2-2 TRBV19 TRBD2 TGTGCCAGTAGTATCGGGGTAGCGGGCACCGGGGAGCTGTTTTTT CASSIGVAGTGELFF
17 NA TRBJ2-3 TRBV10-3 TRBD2 TGTGCCATCAGTGAGCCCGGGACTAGCGGTAGCACAGATACGCAGTATTTT CAISEPGTSGSTDTQYF
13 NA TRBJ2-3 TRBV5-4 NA TGTGCCAGCAGCTTGGCCAGGGCAGATACGCAGTATTTT CASSLARADTQYF
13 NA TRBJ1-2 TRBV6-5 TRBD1 TGTGCCACCGTACAGGGGGCTGGCTATGGCTACACCTTC CATVQGAGYGYTF
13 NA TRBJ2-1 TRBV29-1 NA TGCAGCGGGCACTGGAGCTCCTACAATGAGCAGTTCTTC CSGHWSSYNEQFF
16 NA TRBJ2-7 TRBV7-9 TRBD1 TGTGCCAGCAGCCCTAGAGTTTTCCGGGACAGGGGTTTGCAGTACTTC CASSPRVFRDRGLQYF
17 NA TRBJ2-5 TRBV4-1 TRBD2 TGCGCCAGCAGCCAAGGGACGACTAGCGGGGCGCAAGAGACCCAGTACTTC CASSQGTTSGAQETQYF
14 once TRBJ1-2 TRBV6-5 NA TGTGCCAGCGCCAGATCAGGGGTAAACTATGGCTACACCTTC CASARSGVNYGYTF
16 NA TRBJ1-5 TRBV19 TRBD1 TGTGCCAGTAGTATTCTTAGGACAGGAGATCATCAGCCCCAGCATTTT CASSILRTGDHQPQHF
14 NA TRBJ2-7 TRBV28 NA TGTGCCAGCAGTTTCGAGGGAGAGGCCTACGAGCAGTACTTC CASSFEGEAYEQYF
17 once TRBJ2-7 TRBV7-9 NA TGTGCCAGCAGCTACCCTTCGAACAGGGATTCCTCCTACGAGCAGTACTTC CASSYPSNRDSSYEQYF
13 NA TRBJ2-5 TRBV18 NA TGTGCCAGCTCACGACGGAGGGACGAGACCCAGTACTTC CASSRRRDETQYF
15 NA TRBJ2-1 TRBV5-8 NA TGTGCCAGCAGCTTGGGAGCGGTCGGTATCAGTGAGCAGTTCTTC CASSLGAVGISEQFF
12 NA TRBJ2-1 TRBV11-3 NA TGTGCCAGCAGCTTAGATGGCGGGGAGCAGTTCTTC CASSLDGGEQFF
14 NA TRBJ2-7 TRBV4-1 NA TGCGCCAGCAGCCAAGAGATCAGGGTCTACGAGCAGTACTTC CASSQEIRVYEQYF
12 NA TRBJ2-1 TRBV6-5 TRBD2 TGTGGAAGTGGGACTAGTCGGAATGAGCAGTTCTTC CGSGTSRNEQFF
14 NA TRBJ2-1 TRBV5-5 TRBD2 TGTGCCAGCAGCTTGTGGCTAGCGGACAATGAGCAGTTCTTC CASSLWLADNEQFF
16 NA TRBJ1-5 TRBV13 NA TGTGCCAGCAGCTTAAGCAGGGAGGTGTTCAATCAGCCCCAGCATTTT CASSLSREVFNQPQHF
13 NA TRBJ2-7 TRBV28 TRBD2 TGTGCCAGCGCCCGGGGAGGGCTCTACGAGCAGTACTTC CASARGGLYEQYF
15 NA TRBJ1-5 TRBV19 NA TGTGCCAGTAGTGGTGAGACAGCCTACAATCAGCCCCAGCATTTT CASSGETAYNQPQHF
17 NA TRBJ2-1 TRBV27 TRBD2 TGTGCCAGCAGTTTATCCCCAGGGCTAGCGGGGTACAATGAGCAGTTCTTC CASSLSPGLAGYNEQFF
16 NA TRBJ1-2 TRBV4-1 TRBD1 TGCGCCAGCAGCCCGAACCCCGGGACAGGGCCTTACGGCTACACCTTC CASSPNPGTGPYGYTF
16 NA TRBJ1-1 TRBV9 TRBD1 TGTGCCAGCAGCGTAGTCCCGGGACAGGGATCCACTGAAGCTTTCTTT CASSVVPGQGSTEAFF
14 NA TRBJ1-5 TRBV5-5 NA TGTGCCAGCAGCTCCGGAGGGTGGGATCAGCCCCAGCATTTT CASSSGGWDQPQHF
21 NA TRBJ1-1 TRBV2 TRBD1 TGTGCCAGCCAGGCACCATTGACGCCACCAGAACAGAGGGGGCCTGGGGATGGAGCTTTCTTT CASQAPLTPPEQRGPGDGAFF
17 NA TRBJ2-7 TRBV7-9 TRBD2 TGTGCCAGCAGCCCCGGTACCGAGCTAGCGGGATTCGGCGAGCAGTACTTC CASSPGTELAGFGEQYF
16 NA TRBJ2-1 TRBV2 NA TGTGCCAGCAGTGAAGGTGGGCTCACCTCCTACAATGAGCAGTTCTTC CASSEGGLTSYNEQFF
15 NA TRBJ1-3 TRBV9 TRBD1 TGTGCCAGCAGCGGACAGGGGTTTTTTGGAAACACCATATATTTT CASSGQGFFGNTIYF
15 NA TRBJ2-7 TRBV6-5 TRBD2 TGTGCCAGCAGTTACTATGCGGGAGCCCCCTACGAGCAGTACTTC CASSYYAGAPYEQYF
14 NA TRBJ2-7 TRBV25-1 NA TGTGCCAGCAGTGAATCTCCGGACTACTACGAGCAGTACTTC CASSESPDYYEQYF
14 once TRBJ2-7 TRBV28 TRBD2 TGTGCCAGCAGTCGAACGGGAGGGCTGTACGAGCAGTACTTC CASSRTGGLYEQYF
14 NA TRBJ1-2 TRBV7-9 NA TGTGCCAGCAGCGTTACAGAAGGCGACTATGGCTACACCTTC CASSVTEGDYGYTF
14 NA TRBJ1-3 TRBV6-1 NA TGTGCCAGCTTGTGGGGCGCCTCTGGAAACACCATATATTTT CASLWGASGNTIYF
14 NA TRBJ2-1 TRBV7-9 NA TGTGCCAGCAGCTTAAATTCAGGGATAAATGAGCAGTTCTTC CASSLNSGINEQFF
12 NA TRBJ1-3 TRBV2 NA TGTGCCAGGCGCGTCTCTGGAAACACCATATATTTT CARRVSGNTIYF
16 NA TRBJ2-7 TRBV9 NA TGTGCCAGCAGCGTAGGCCAGGCCGGGACAATCTACGAGCAGTACTTC CASSVGQAGTIYEQYF
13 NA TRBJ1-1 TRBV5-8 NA TGTGCCAGCAGCGCAGTTGGAGGAACTGAAGCTTTCTTT CASSAVGGTEAFF
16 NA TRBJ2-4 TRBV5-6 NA TGTGCCAGCAGCTTGGCCAGGCTCCTAGCCAAAAACATTCAGTACTTC CASSLARLLAKNIQYF
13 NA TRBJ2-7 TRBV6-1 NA TGTGCCAGCAGTGGGGGCCACTCCTACGAGCAGTACTTC CASSGGHSYEQYF
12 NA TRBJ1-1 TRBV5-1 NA TGCGCCAGCAGCTCGGGAAACACTGAAGCTTTCTTT CASSSGNTEAFF
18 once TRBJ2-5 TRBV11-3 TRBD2 TGTGCCAGCAGCTCCCCCGGGTCCCTAGCGGGGGAGCAAGAGACCCAGTACTTC CASSSPGSLAGEQETQYF
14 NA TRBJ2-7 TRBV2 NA TGTGCCAGCAGGCGCGGGACCGCCACCTACGAGCAGTACTTC CASRRGTATYEQYF
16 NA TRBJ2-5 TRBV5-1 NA TGCGCCAGCAGCTTGGTGGTCGAGGGATTAAGTGAGACCCAGTACTTC CASSLVVEGLSETQYF
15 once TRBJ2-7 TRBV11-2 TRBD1 TGTGCCAGCAGATTACCCGGGACAGGGGCCCCCGAGCAGTACTTC CASRLPGTGAPEQYF